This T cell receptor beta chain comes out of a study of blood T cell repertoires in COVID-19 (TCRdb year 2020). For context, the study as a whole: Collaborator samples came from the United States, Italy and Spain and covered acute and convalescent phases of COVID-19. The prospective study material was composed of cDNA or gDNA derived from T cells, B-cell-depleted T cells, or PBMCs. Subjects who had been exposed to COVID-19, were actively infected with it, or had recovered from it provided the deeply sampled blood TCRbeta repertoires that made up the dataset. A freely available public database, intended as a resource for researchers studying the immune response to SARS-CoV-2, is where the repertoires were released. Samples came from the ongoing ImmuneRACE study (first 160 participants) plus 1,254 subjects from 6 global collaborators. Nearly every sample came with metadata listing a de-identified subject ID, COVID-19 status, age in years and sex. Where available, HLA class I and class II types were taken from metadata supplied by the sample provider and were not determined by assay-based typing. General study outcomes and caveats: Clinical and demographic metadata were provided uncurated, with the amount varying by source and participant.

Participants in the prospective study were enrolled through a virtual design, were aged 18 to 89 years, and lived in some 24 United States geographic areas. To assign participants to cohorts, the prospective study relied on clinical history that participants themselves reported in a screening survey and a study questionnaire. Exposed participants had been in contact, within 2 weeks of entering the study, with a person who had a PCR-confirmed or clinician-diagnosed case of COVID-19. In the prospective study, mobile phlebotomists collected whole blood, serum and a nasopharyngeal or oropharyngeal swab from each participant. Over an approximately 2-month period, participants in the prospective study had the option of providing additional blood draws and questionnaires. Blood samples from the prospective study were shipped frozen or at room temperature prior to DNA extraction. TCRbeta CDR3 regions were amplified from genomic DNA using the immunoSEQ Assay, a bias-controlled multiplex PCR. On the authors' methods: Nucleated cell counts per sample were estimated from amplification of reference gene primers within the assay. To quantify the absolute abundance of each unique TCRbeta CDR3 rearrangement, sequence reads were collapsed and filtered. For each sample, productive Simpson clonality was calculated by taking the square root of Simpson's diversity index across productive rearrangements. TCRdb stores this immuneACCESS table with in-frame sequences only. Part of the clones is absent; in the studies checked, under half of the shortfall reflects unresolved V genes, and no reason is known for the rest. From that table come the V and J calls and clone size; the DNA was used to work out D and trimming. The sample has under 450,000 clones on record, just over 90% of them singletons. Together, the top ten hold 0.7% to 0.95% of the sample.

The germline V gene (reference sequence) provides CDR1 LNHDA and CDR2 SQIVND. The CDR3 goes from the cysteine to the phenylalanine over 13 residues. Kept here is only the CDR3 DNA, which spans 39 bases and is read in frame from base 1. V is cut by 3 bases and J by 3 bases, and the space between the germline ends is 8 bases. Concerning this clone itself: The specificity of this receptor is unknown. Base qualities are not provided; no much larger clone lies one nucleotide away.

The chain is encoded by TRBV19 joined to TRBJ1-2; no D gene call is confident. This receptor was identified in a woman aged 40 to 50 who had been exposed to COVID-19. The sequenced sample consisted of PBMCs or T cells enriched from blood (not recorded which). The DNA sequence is TGTGCCAGTAGTATGGTGAGGGACTATGGCTACACCTTC. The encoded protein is CASSMVRDYGYTF.